The 18 T cell receptor beta chains listed next were all sequenced from one sample in a study of response to subunit inactivated influenza vaccine (dated by TCRdb to between 2018 and 2020). Library preparation was by RT-PCR. Sequencer: Illumina HiSeq 2500. TCRdb ran its own pipeline on the public reads, namely fastp trimming at Q25 and MiXCR clone calling, and kept in-frame beta chains. Rows with one shared CDR3 protein collapse into an entry with the most common genes and DNA. Within this sample are around 540,000 distinct CDR3 sequences, with 12% of them counted one time only. The ten biggest clones cover 10% of the sample. The starting material was PBMCs from blood, obtained on the day of vaccination. These receptors originate from a man between 45 and 60 years old who received an inactivated influenza vaccine. Donor details come from another sample of the same person, matched by shared clones.

The V call is TRBV12-3 or TRBV12-4, the J call TRBJ1-5, with 7 positions matching TRBD1. The CDR3 sequence is 16 residues long. With 5 bases clipped from V and 6 bases from J, the junction kept 13 bases outside the gene matches. As DNA, the CDR3 is TGTGCCAGCAGTCCCCAAAGGACAGGACGATCTCAGCCCCAGCATTTT. It is translated as CASSPQRTGRSQPQHF.

This clonotype has just a few counts. The rearrangement links TRBV6-2 or TRBV6-3 to TRBJ2-7; 7 nucleotides agree with TRBD1. Trimming removed 2 bases from V and 6 bases from J; junction bases left unmatched: 4. The length of the CDR3 is 13 residues. Germline values: CDR1 MNHEY, CDR2 SVGEGT. The CDR3 spells CASSYGTGVEQYF. The CDR3 DNA sequence: TGTGCCAGCAGTTACGGAACAGGGGTCGAGCAGTACTTC.

Only a few counts were recorded for this clonotype. For the CDR3, the DNA is TGTGCCACCAGCAGAGATCAAAGGGAACCTGGAAACACCATATATTTT. This sequence encodes CATSRDQREPGNTIYF. The V call is TRBV15, the J call TRBJ1-3; no clear D. The germline V gene encodes CDR1 LNHNV and CDR2 YYDKDF (reference sequence). The CDR3 has 16 amino acids. Trimming removed 0 bases from V and 2 bases from J, with 11 bases in between.

This clonotype was seen more than once but under ten times. This chain links TRBV29-1 with TRBJ2-1; TRBD1 is a possible D gene (6 bases). CDR1 is SQVTM and CDR2 is ANQGSEA in the germline V gene. V was shortened by 3 bases and J by 3 bases, with 9 bases between the two germline ends. This CDR3 region has 13 residues. CDR3 in amino acids: CSVDAGDYNEQFF. CDR3 nucleotides: TGCAGCGTTGATGCAGGGGACTACAATGAGCAGTTCTTC.

This clonotype showed up just a few times. The chain joins TRBV24-1 to TRBJ2-2; weak D call: TRBD1 (6 bases). V lost 3 bases and J 5 bases, leaving 15 bases between the germline ends. The germline CDR1 and CDR2 sequences are KGHDR and SFDVKD. The CDR3 has 16 residues. CDR3 in amino acids: CATSDPQGGRTGELFF. Written as DNA, the CDR3 is TGTGCCACCAGTGATCCACAGGGCGGGCGAACCGGGGAGCTGTTTTTT.

V usage is TRBV6-5 and J usage is TRBJ2-7; 7 positions match TRBD1. CDR3 length: 18 residues. The trim removed 0 bases at V and 3 bases at J, leaving 14 bases unmatched. Germline-derived CDR1 and CDR2 are MNHEY and SVGAGI. CDR3 residues: CASSYSKHSAGGNYEQYF. CDR3 sequence (DNA): TGTGCCAGCAGTTACTCGAAACATTCAGCAGGGGGAAACTACGAGCAGTACTTC.

This clonotype was counted only a few times. The genes are TRBV5-1 and TRBJ1-4; D gene uncertain. The CDR3 runs 15 residues. The V end was cut by 4 bases, the J end by 4 bases, with 14 bases between. The germline V gene encodes CDR1 SGHRS and CDR2 YFSETQ. CDR3: CASSPIGGNNEKLFF. The CDR3 DNA sequence: TGCGCCAGCAGCCCGATCGGCGGGAATAATGAAAAACTGTTTTTT.

This CDR3 is CASSVDPWPDYEQYF. The CDR3 region has the DNA TGTGCCAGCAGCGTAGATCCCTGGCCAGACTACGAGCAGTACTTC. The chain joins TRBV9 to TRBJ2-7; D ambiguous. CDR1 SGDLS and CDR2 YYNGEE come from the germline V gene. The V and J ends lost 0 bases and 3 bases respectively, with 13 bases between them. The CDR3 is made up of 15 amino acids.

At least ten counts were recorded for this clonotype. The chain employs TRBV12-3 or TRBV12-4 and TRBJ2-1; 7 bases are shared with TRBD2. This CDR3 is 14 amino acids long. V was pared by 1 base and J by 7 bases, with 4 bases of the junction left unmatched. The CDR3 bases are TGTGCCAGCAGTTTAGGGGACTACCGGAATGAGCAGTTCTTC. Translation gives CASSLGDYRNEQFF.

The genes are TRBV2 and TRBJ2-7; D is possibly TRBD1 or TRBD2 (6 bases each). Germline V gene lookup returns CDR1 SNHLY and CDR2 FYNNEI. With 6 bases removed from V and 0 bases from J, the gap between germline ends came to 15 bases. The CDR3 contains 15 residues. The CDR3 DNA follows: TGTGCCAGCAGAAACAGGGACTTATACTCCTACGAGCAGTACTTC. This translates into CASRNRDLYSYEQYF. The full variable domain, rest sourced from reference TRBV2 and TRBJ2-7, is EPEVTQTPSHQVTQMGQEVILRCVPISNHLYFYWYRQILGQKVEFLVSFYNNEISEKSEIFDDQFSVERPDGSNFTLKIRSTKLEDSAMYFCASRNRDLYSYEQYFGPGTRLTVT.

The table lists this clonotype with many counts. This chain uses TRBV12-3 or TRBV12-4 with TRBJ2-5; TRBD1 is a possible D gene (6 bases). The CDR3 spans 15 residues. Trimming shortened V by 0 bases and J by 1 base, and 9 bases separated the two germline ends. In nucleotides, the CDR3 is TGTGCCAGCAGTTTAGCGGCAGGGGTCCAAGAGACCCAGTACTTC. The encoded protein is CASSLAAGVQETQYF.

CDR3 bases: TGTGCCATCAGTGAGACCGCCTACGAGCAGTACTTC. Encoded protein: CAISETAYEQYF. The gene calls are TRBV10-3 and TRBJ2-7; no reliable D call. With 2 bases removed from V and 2 bases from J, the gap between germline ends came to 4 bases. The CDR3 is made up of 12 amino acids. The germline CDR1 and CDR2 sequences are ENHRY and SYGVKD.

This chain joins TRBV12-3 or TRBV12-4 and TRBJ2-2, with 10 positions matching TRBD1. The CDR3 is made up of 14 amino acids. J lost 4 bases, V lost 6 bases, and 2 bases had no gene match. The CDR3, as DNA: TGTGCCAGCAGATGGACAGGGGGCACCGGGGAGCTGTTTTTT. The encoded protein is CASRWTGGTGELFF.

The J gene is TRBJ1-5, the V gene TRBV20-1, with D possibly TRBD1 on 5 matching bases. The CDR3 totals 18 residues. Trimming removed 0 bases from V and 5 bases from J, with 23 bases in between. Germline-derived CDR1 and CDR2 are DFQATT and SNEGSKA (reference sequence). The CDR3 coding sequence is TGCAGTGCTAGAGATCTTCGGGGCGGCCGTTCGGCTTATCAGCCCCAGCATTTT. Translating gives CSARDLRGGRSAYQPQHF.

The V gene is TRBV7-6, the J gene TRBJ2-6; D gene unclear. CDR1 is SGHVS, CDR2 FNYEAQ, per germline. The CDR3 covers 17 residues. The V gene lost 1 base and the J gene lost 0 bases, with 10 bases spanning the gap. The CDR3 loop reads CASSLVQFPSGANVLTF. The CDR3 DNA is TGTGCCAGCAGCTTAGTTCAGTTCCCCTCTGGGGCCAACGTCCTGACTTTC.

This clonotype showed up just a few times. The chain joins TRBV7-9 to TRBJ2-5, with D perhaps being TRBD1 or TRBD2 (5 bases each). The CDR3 runs 15 residues. From germline, CDR1 is SEHNR and CDR2 FQNEAQ (reference sequence). V was cut by 5 bases and J by 5 bases, with 18 bases left in between. As DNA, the CDR3 is TGTGCCAGCAGCCCGGGACGGACAAGGGAGGAGACCCAGTACTTC. Its protein is CASSPGRTREETQYF.

This clonotype was counted between two and nine times. This chain uses TRBV28 with TRBJ1-5, with TRBD1 identical over 8 bases. With 0 bases clipped from V and 1 base from J, the junction kept 2 bases outside the gene matches. This CDR3 contains 16 residues. The V gene's germline CDR1 is MDHEN and CDR2 SYDVKM. The CDR3 nucleotides are TGTGCCAGCAGTTTATGGGCAGGGGGCAGCAATCAGCCCCAGCATTTT. This translates into CASSLWAGGSNQPQHF.

This clonotype was seen many times. The chain has TRBV7-2 and TRBJ2-1, with D perhaps TRBD2 (5 bases). The CDR3 sequence is 15 residues long. Germline V CDR1 and CDR2: SGHTA, FQGNSA. The germline V and J ends were trimmed by 5 bases and 3 bases, with 14 bases remaining between them. CDR3 nucleotides: TGTGCCAGCAGCCCCGGAACTAGTTTCTACAATGAGCAGTTCTTC. This codes for CASSPGTSFYNEQFF.